Listed here are 6 T cell receptor beta chains from one sample, sequenced in a study of metastatic and nonmetastatic thyroid tumors (TCRdb year 2020). Library prep was done by PCR. Sequenced on an Illumina HiSeq 4000. The raw public data were reprocessed by TCRdb itself: fastp quality trimming at Q25, MiXCR clonotype calling, in-frame beta chains only. In all, the sample holds 20,000 to 25,000 clones, and approximately 10% of those were seen once. The biggest ten clones account for less than 8% of the sample. None of the patients had been given any treatment before thyroid surgery. The sequenced sample was blood. The source of these receptors is a female donor with papillary thyroid cancer or a benign thyroid nodule (not recorded which). Some clones in this sample may be carry-over from other donors' samples.

This clone has at least ten counts. The chain is built from TRBV19 and TRBJ2-5; 8 bases agree with TRBD2. The CDR3 is 16 residues long. The trim removed 3 bases at V and 2 bases at J, leaving 8 bases unmatched. Germline CDR1 LNHDA, CDR2 SQIVND (reference sequence). The CDR3 DNA follows: TGTGCCAGTAGTATGCGGCCGACTAGCGCTCAAGAGACCCAGTACTTC. Protein sequence: CASSMRPTSAQETQYF.

This clone was observed a handful of times. J is TRBJ2-1 and V is TRBV6-4; the match to TRBD1 covers 10 bases. Germline assignment: CDR1 MRHNA and CDR2 SNTAGT. The CDR3 length is 16 residues. V was clipped by 5 bases and J by 12 bases; unmatched bases: 16. The CDR3 coding sequence is TGTGCCAGCAGTTCCCTCGGGACAGGGGTTCATGAGGGGCAGTTCTTC. Translated, it gives CASSSLGTGVHEGQFF.

The V call is TRBV6-5, the J call TRBJ2-7, with D hard to call. The CDR3 spans 13 residues. V lost 0 bases, J lost 5 bases, and 8 bases lay in between. CDR1 and CDR2 from the germline V gene are MNHEY and SVGAGI. CDR3 loop: CASSYSKGHEQYF. The CDR3 bases are TGTGCCAGCAGTTACTCGAAAGGACACGAGCAGTACTTC.

This clone rates as medium-sized. Other nucleotide sequences from this sample produce the same CDR3. J is TRBJ2-7 and V is TRBV27; D gene ambiguous. V shed 0 bases and J shed 0 bases, with 6 bases lying between them. The CDR3 contains 14 residues. Germline V gene lookup returns CDR1 MNHEY and CDR2 SMNVEV (reference sequence). The DNA for the CDR3 is TGTGCCAGCAGTTTATCGAGGTCCTCCTACGAGCAGTACTTC. This encodes CASSLSRSSYEQYF.

There are many counts of this clone. This rearrangement joins TRBV29-1 to TRBJ2-7; 9 positions match TRBD1. This CDR3 is built from 12 residues. V dropped 4 bases and J dropped 2; count of bases not matched to a gene: 0. CDR1 is SQVTM, CDR2 ANQGSEA, per germline. CDR3 sequence reads: CSVGTGAYEQYF. The CDR3 DNA is TGCAGCGTTGGGACAGGGGCCTACGAGCAGTACTTC.

This clone is medium-sized. V usage is TRBV6-1 and J usage is TRBJ2-3; 9 bases map to TRBD2. V lost 6 bases, J lost 0 bases, and 7 bases stayed unmatched. Germline CDR1 and CDR2: MNHNS and SASEGT. The CDR3 loop spans 16 amino acids. The CDR3 is CASRSSGTSSTDTQYF. CDR3 nucleotide sequence: TGTGCCAGCAGATCTAGCGGGACCTCTAGCACAGATACGCAGTATTTT.